This T cell receptor (beta chain) was sequenced during a study of cytomegalovirus exposure and HLA in healthy donors. Turning to the study itself: HLA-typed donors were the source of about 85 million unique TCRs held in an early data release.

PCR involved 60 Vbeta and 13 Jbeta primers. Some clones are missing from TCRdb's copy, which holds only in-frame ones; the method was immunoSEQ multiplex PCR. The data show over 95,000 clones, around 80% seen once. Germline trimming cut 4 bases from V and 11 bases from J; bases unmatched to any gene: 12. Germline loops: CDR1 ENHRY, CDR2 SYGVKD. This CDR3 contains 14 residues. Study observations and caveats: Looking again later, the authors saw that most CMV-associated TCR beta chains seemed HLA-restricted. Confirmation in vitro established that three CMV-associated chains were specific for CMV antigens. A later analysis revealed that TCR association rates differed between HLA loci, peaking at DRB1 and bottoming out at HLA-C.

To note about this clone: What it recognizes is unknown.

The sequence was collected from a female donor in good health and CMV-seronegative. The sequencing input was PBMCs. The chain employs TRBV10-3 and TRBJ2-3, with 7 bases that match TRBD2. CDR3 residues: CAISGDSGTIGQYF. The CDR3 nucleotides are TGTGCCATCAGTGGCGACTCGGGGACTATCGGGCAGTATTTT.